This T cell receptor beta chain is drawn from a study of tumor-infiltrating lymphocytes in primary liver carcinoma. Turning to the study itself: Ranging in age from 30 to 69 years, the patients were men and women.

It was unsorted whole blood that yielded blood RNA, and germline DNA was also extracted. The patients, who had chronic HBV infection, were treatment-naive (untreated). To note about this clonotype: The antigen remains unidentified. A read error is possible here, since a much larger clone lies one base away. Lacking the conserved final phenylalanine or tryptophan, this CDR3 likely reflects a read error.

Priming with a constant-region primer yielded TCR beta cDNA from roughly 0.45 ug total RNA. Slightly modified ARM-PCR, run as three nested multiplex PCR rounds, produced the TCR beta libraries. Amplification in the first two PCR rounds was performed using TRBV1-TRBV30 forward primers and a C-beta reverse primer for around 9 cycles each. TCRdb recomputed calls from the multiplex PCR reads with MiXCR, one row per CDR3 protein. The table includes 180,000 or so distinct CDR3 sequences, 50% to 75% detected once. Notes on the study in general: Tumors significantly exceeded blood in top-250-clone fraction (p = 0.039). Tumor region pairs overlapped more than did tumor-adjacent and tumor-blood pairs.

This CDR3 comprises 14 residues. With 6 bases clipped from V and 3 bases from J, the junction kept 4 bases outside the gene matches. Specimen: peripheral blood. The sequence derives from a middle-aged man with primary liver carcinoma and hepatitis B virus infection. The V gene is TRBV12-3 or TRBV12-4, the J gene TRBJ1-5; TRBD1 matches at 8 bases. This CDR3 is CASSLGQVNQPQHL. The CDR3 bases are TGTGCCAGCAGCCTGGGACAGGTCAATCAGCCCCAGCATTTA.